This entry is about one T cell receptor (beta chain). Its antigen is not yet known. No quality values exist for individual bases; no much larger clone is one base distant. The record originates from a study of blood T cell repertoires in COVID-19 (dated by TCRdb to 2020 to 2022). With respect to the entire study: The collaborator samples originated in the United States, Italy and Spain and spanned the acute and convalescent phases of COVID-19. The material from the prospective study consisted of cDNA or gDNA derived from T cells, B-cell-depleted T cells, or PBMCs. Subjects who had been exposed to COVID-19, were actively infected with it, or had recovered from it provided the deeply sampled blood TCRbeta repertoires that made up the dataset. The repertoires were made available in a free public database intended to serve as a resource for research on the immune response to SARS-CoV-2. The samples were drawn from the first 160 participants of the ongoing ImmuneRACE study and from 1,254 subjects provided by 6 global collaborators. Nearly every sample came with metadata listing a de-identified subject ID, COVID-19 status, age in years and sex. Where available, HLA class I and class II types were taken from metadata supplied by the sample provider and were not determined by assay-based typing. The paper's findings and limits, for the study overall: How much clinical and demographic metadata was included differed by source and by participant, and the metadata was provided uncurated.

In the prospective study, participants were roughly 18 to 100 years old, resided in 24 geographic areas of the United States, and were enrolled through a virtual design. In the prospective study, cohorts were assigned on the basis of participant-reported clinical history obtained from a screening survey and a study questionnaire. For ImmuneRACE Cohort 3, a participant was defined as recovered based on two consecutive negative NP/OP PCR tests, clearance by a healthcare professional, or resolution of symptoms. In the prospective study, whole blood, serum and a nasopharyngeal or oropharyngeal swab were collected from each participant by mobile phlebotomists. Additional blood draws and questionnaires over an approximately 2-month period could optionally be provided by prospective study participants. Prospective study blood samples were shipped either frozen or at room temperature before DNA extraction.

TCRbeta CDR3 regions were amplified from genomic DNA by means of the immunoSEQ Assay, a bias-controlled multiplex PCR. In the original analysis: Within the assay, amplification of reference gene primers was used to estimate how many nucleated cells each sample contained. To quantify the absolute abundance of each unique TCRbeta CDR3 rearrangement, sequence reads were collapsed and filtered. For each sample, productive Simpson clonality was calculated as the square root of Simpson's diversity index across productive rearrangements. TCRdb holds this immuneACCESS table with in-frame rearrangements only. Some clones are missing; in checked studies, unresolved V genes explain under half, and the rest has no known cause. That table furnishes V, J and clone size, whereas the DNA furnished D and trimming. The table for this sample lists 300,000 to 400,000 clones; 75% to 90% of them were counted only once. The ten largest clones capture 5% of the sample.

Relative to germline, V is 3 bases shorter and J is 3 bases shorter, with 11 bases between their ends. CDR1 and CDR2 (KGHSH, LQKENI) derive from the germline V gene. The CDR3 runs 14 amino acids, cysteine and phenylalanine included. Of all the DNA, just the CDR3 is kept, 42 bases in frame from base 1. The origin of this receptor is a man under 40 who had recovered from COVID-19. This sequence uses TRBV18 and TRBJ1-1; possibly the D gene is TRBD1, per 5 matching bases. Sequencing input: PBMCs or T cells enriched from blood (not recorded which). This receptor carries the CDR3 CASSPGGWDTEAFF. The DNA is TGTGCCAGCTCACCGGGGGGATGGGACACTGAAGCTTTCTTT.